The 12 T cell receptor beta chains below were found in one sample sequenced in a study of cytomegalovirus exposure and HLA in healthy donors. Method: immunoSEQ multiplex PCR; TCRdb's copy keeps in-frame clones and lacks some. The table has 95,000 to 150,000 clones, roughly 89% seen once. The material sequenced was PBMCs. The receptors were gathered from a woman under 30 in good health and CMV-seronegative.

V usage is TRBV4-3 and J usage is TRBJ2-7; D not certain. This CDR3 spans 15 amino acids. From germline, CDR1 is LGHNA and CDR2 YSLEER. Trimming cost V 4 bases and J 0 bases, with 13 bases left between them. Here the CDR3 DNA reads TGCGCCAGCAGCCCCGCGATGAGGAGCTCCTACGAGCAGTACTTC. As protein: CASSPAMRSSYEQYF.

The V and J genes are TRBV5-5 and TRBJ2-7; 8 bases map to TRBD2. Germline V gene lookup returns CDR1 SGHKS and CDR2 YYEKEE (reference sequence). J lost 6 bases, V lost 5 bases, and 13 bases had no gene match. CDR3 size: 15 residues. CDR3 sequence: CASRSPGLGSREQYF. CDR3 nucleotide sequence: TGTGCCAGCAGGTCTCCGGGACTAGGGTCTCGCGAGCAGTACTTC.

The genes are TRBV7-2 and TRBJ2-2, with D perhaps TRBD1 (5 bases). Germline-derived CDR1 and CDR2 are SGHTA and FQGNSA. The CDR3 consists of 15 residues. V was pared by 7 bases and J by 0 bases, with 12 bases between. The CDR3 nucleotides are TGTGCCAGCACCCCGGCCAGGGCGAACACCGGGGAGCTGTTTTTT. This encodes CASTPARANTGELFF.

The chain combines TRBV7-8 with TRBJ2-7, with D perhaps TRBD1 (6 bases). From germline, CDR1 is SGHVS and CDR2 FQNEAQ. Trimming took off 2 bases at V and 4 bases at J, with 9 bases between the two ends. The CDR3 spans 13 residues. For the CDR3, the DNA is TGTGCCAGCAGCTTAACGAGGGGGTACGAGCAGTACTTC. It translates to CASSLTRGYEQYF.

The chain joins TRBV11-3 to TRBJ2-4; TRBD2 matches at 8 bases. The germline V gene encodes CDR1 SGHNT and CDR2 YENEEA. J was trimmed by 5 bases and V by 5 bases; bases with no gene match: 11. The CDR3 is 16 residues long. The CDR3 region is CASSPLFSGAQNIQYF. The CDR3 nucleotides read TGTGCCAGCAGCCCCTTATTTAGCGGGGCCCAAAACATTCAGTACTTC.

This clone was detected once. V usage is TRBV13 and J usage is TRBJ2-1; 10 bases map to TRBD2. With V trimmed by 5 bases and J by 5 bases, 12 bases remained unmatched. The CDR3 is made up of 17 amino acids. Germline V gives CDR1 PRHDT, CDR2 FYEKMQ (reference sequence). This CDR3 reads CASSLRGLAGVNNEQFF. CDR3 DNA sequence: TGTGCCAGCAGCCTTCGGGGCCTAGCGGGAGTTAACAATGAGCAGTTCTTC. Complete variable domain (other parts from reference TRBV13 and TRBJ2-1): AAGVIQSPRHLIKEKRETATLKCYPIPRHDTVYWYQQGPGQDPQFLISFYEKMQSDKGSIPDRFSAQQFSDYHSELNMSSLELGDSALYFCASSLRGLAGVNNEQFFGPGTRLTVL.

The rearrangement links TRBV28 to TRBJ1-5; possible D gene TRBD1, 5 bases. CDR3 length: 14 residues. CDR1 and CDR2 from the germline V gene are MDHEN and SYDVKM. V lost 3 bases and J 0 bases, leaving 6 bases between the germline ends. The CDR3 coding sequence is TGTGCCAGCAGTTTCGGGGGTAGCAATCAGCCCCAGCATTTT. It translates to CASSFGGSNQPQHF.

V usage is TRBV5-1 and J usage is TRBJ2-3; 10 bases match TRBD2. Germline CDR1 reads SGHRS; CDR2 reads YFSETQ. V dropped 5 bases and J dropped 4; count of bases not matched to a gene: 13. This CDR3 has 17 residues. In DNA form, the CDR3 reads TGCGCCAGCAGTTACGGACTAGCGGCTTCCCCCGCAGATACGCAGTATTTT. Amino acid sequence: CASSYGLAASPADTQYF.

The V gene is TRBV30, the J gene TRBJ2-3; perhaps TRBD2 as D (6 bases). The V and J ends lost 2 bases and 1 base respectively, with 10 bases between them. The CDR3 runs to 14 residues. Germline CDR1 reads GTSNPN; CDR2 reads SVGIG (reference sequence). The CDR3 here is CAWSRGEGTDTQYF. The CDR3, as DNA: TGTGCCTGGAGTCGAGGGGAGGGCACAGATACGCAGTATTTT. The full variable domain, its missing parts supplied by reference TRBV30 and TRBJ2-3, is SQTIHQWPATLVQPVGSPLSLECTVEGTSNPNLYWYRQAAGRGLQLLFYSVGIGQISSEVPQNLSASRPQDRQFILSSKKLLLSDSGFYLCAWSRGEGTDTQYFGPGTRLTVL.

Here the CDR3 reads CASSLQGGYEQYF. The CDR3 region has the DNA TGTGCCAGCAGTTTACAGGGTGGTTACGAGCAGTACTTC. The genes are TRBV28 and TRBJ2-7; D is possibly TRBD1 (5 bases). Germline V gives CDR1 MDHEN, CDR2 SYDVKM. This CDR3 is 13 amino acids long. Trimming removed 2 bases at V and 4 bases at J, with 9 bases between.

J is TRBJ1-6 and V is TRBV6-5; 7 bases fit TRBD1. The length of the CDR3 is 14 residues. J lost 6 bases, V lost 2 bases, and 1 base had no gene match. The germline CDR1 and CDR2 sequences are MNHEY and SVGAGI. The CDR3 DNA reads TGTGCCAGCAGTTACGGGGACAGTAATTCACCCCTCCACTTT. Amino acids: CASSYGDSNSPLHF.

This clone was seen only once. This chain links TRBV10-2 with TRBJ1-5; 12 bases are shared with TRBD1. The CDR3 has 16 amino acids. Germline V gene data show CDR1 as WSHSY and CDR2 as SAAADI. Trimming cost V 10 bases and J 2 bases; bases outside gene matches: 9. CDR3 nucleotides: TGCGCCAATCGGGACAGGGGGCTTAAGTGCAATCAGCCCCAGCATTTT. This codes for CANRDRGLKCNQPQHF.